The rows below give T cell receptor beta chains drawn from one sample of a study of T cell repertoires in cytomegalovirus infection. Their specific antigens are unknown. TCRdb analysed the reads with MiXCR anew, one entry per CDR3 protein. The sample contains some 940,000 distinct CDR3 sequences, roughly 31% of which appear only once. Sample: cultured CD8+ T cells from PBMCs, taken from culture after CMV antigen stimulation. Receptors were obtained from a human donor in good health (CMV status not recorded). Some clones in this sample may be carry-over from other donors' samples. Each CDR3 is given with its conserved first and last residue. Fields, in order: V gene, J gene, D gene, clone size, CDR3 DNA, CDR3 protein. The D gene is left open where the match is weak. The size entry is marked missing in some rows and otherwise reads once, few, many or a size class.

>TRBV6-5|TRBJ2-1|TRBD1|few
TGTGCCAGCAGATGGACAGGGAACAATGAGCAGTTCTTC
CASRWTGNNEQFF
>TRBV5-5|TRBJ2-1|TRBD2|-
TGTGCCAGCAGTCAGAGCGGGGGGGCCTCTAATGAGCAGTTCTTC
CASSQSGGASNEQFF
>TRBV7-9|TRBJ2-7|TRBD1|-
TGTGCCAGCAGCTTCCGACCTGGGACAGGGGACTCCTACGAGCAGTACTTC
CASSFRPGTGDSYEQYF
>TRBV20-1|TRBJ2-3|-|-
TGCAGTGCTAGAGAGTTGGGCACAGATACGCAGTATTTT
CSARELGTDTQYF
>TRBV6-2/TRBV6-3|TRBJ2-1|TRBD2|few
TGTGCCAGCAGTCCGCGGAGCGGGGAGTCCTACAATGAGCAGTTCTTC
CASSPRSGESYNEQFF
>TRBV28|TRBJ2-1|TRBD1|-
TGTACCAGCAGTTCACAGGGGAGCTCCTACAATGAGCAGTTCTTC
CTSSSQGSSYNEQFF
>TRBV20-1|TRBJ1-1|-|-
TGCAGTGCTAGTCCCCTTCCAAGCGGCACACGCGGGTTGGCTTTCTTT
CSASPLPSGTRGLAFF
>TRBV6-1|TRBJ1-2|-|few
TGTGCCAGCAGTGAAGCGGGCAGGGTGGTAATCGGCGGCTACACCTTC
CASSEAGRVVIGGYTF
>TRBV19|TRBJ2-7|-|few
TGTGCCAGTAGTAAGGGGGGCCGGACCTACGAGCAGTACTTC
CASSKGGRTYEQYF
>TRBV27|TRBJ2-3|TRBD2|-
TGTGCCAGCAGCCCGAGCGGGGTCCCAGATACGCAGTATTTT
CASSPSGVPDTQYF
>TRBV20-1|TRBJ2-5|TRBD2|-
TGCAGTGCTAGCCCCCCCGGGCTAGCGGGGCAAGAGACCCAGTACTTC
CSASPPGLAGQETQYF
>TRBV28|TRBJ2-7|-|-
TGTGCCGCAAGGGGGAATGTCTTCGAGCAGTACTTC
CAARGNVFEQYF
>TRBV20-1|TRBJ1-2|-|-
TGCAGTGCCTACCGGGGGCTAGCTAACTATGGCTACACCTTC
CSAYRGLANYGYTF
>TRBV12-5|TRBJ2-7|TRBD2|-
TGTGCTAGTGGAACCGGGACTAGCGGGGGAGAAGAGCAGTACTTC
CASGTGTSGGEEQYF
>TRBV27|TRBJ1-5|-|-
TGTGCCAGCAGTCCGCGAAATAGCAATCAGCCCCAGCATTTT
CASSPRNSNQPQHF
>TRBV10-3|TRBJ2-1|-|-
TGTGCCATCAGGGTCCCCCGAGGCAGGTTATCCTACAATGAGCAGTTCTTC
CAIRVPRGRLSYNEQFF
>TRBV14|TRBJ1-2|-|-
TGTGCCAGCAGCCAAGACAAATTGGGCTATGGCTACACCTTC
CASSQDKLGYGYTF
>TRBV27|TRBJ2-3|-|-
TGTGCCAGCAGTTTATCCTGGACTACTTATACGACAGATACGCAGTATTTT
CASSLSWTTYTTDTQYF
>TRBV5-5|TRBJ2-2|-|once
TGTGCCAGCAGCTCCGTGACAAAAACGAACACCGGGGAGCTGTTTTTT
CASSSVTKTNTGELFF
>TRBV7-9|TRBJ2-3|TRBD2|few
TGTGCCAGCAGCGGGAGACTAGCGGGGGGGCGTACAGATACGCAGTATTTT
CASSGRLAGGRTDTQYF
>TRBV5-1|TRBJ2-1|TRBD2|few
TGCGCCAGCAGCGGATCCGTAGTGGGGGAGCGGGGGTACAATGAGCAGTTCTTC
CASSGSVVGERGYNEQFF
>TRBV4-3|TRBJ1-5|-|-
TGCGCCAGCAGCCAATGGTTGGGCGGCAATCAGCCCCAGCATTTT
CASSQWLGGNQPQHF
>TRBV6-5|TRBJ2-1|-|-
TGTGCCAGCAATCCCAGAACGGATTACAATGAGCAGTTCTTC
CASNPRTDYNEQFF
>TRBV4-1|TRBJ1-1|-|-
TGCGCCAGCAGCCAAGAGGCAGGCGCGGGCACTGAAGCTTTCTTT
CASSQEAGAGTEAFF
>TRBV7-6|TRBJ2-1|-|few
TGTGCCAGCAGCTTAGTCCCCACAGGCCGGTTGAGCGAGCAGTTCTTC
CASSLVPTGRLSEQFF
>TRBV7-9|TRBJ2-1|TRBD2|-
TGTGCCAGCAGCCCGGGGGGGGGCCTCTTTGAGCAGTTCTTC
CASSPGGGLFEQFF
>TRBV7-2|TRBJ2-4|TRBD1|many
TGTGCCAGCAGCCCCCTACAGGGGGGACTCGGGAACATTCAGTACTTC
CASSPLQGGLGNIQYF
>TRBV4-1|TRBJ2-1|-|-
TGCGCCAGCAGCCAAGAGCCGCCGGGGGAGCAGTTCTTC
CASSQEPPGEQFF
>TRBV6-5|TRBJ1-2|-|once
TGTGCCAGCAGTTACATCGGGGACTATGGCTACACCTTC
CASSYIGDYGYTF
>TRBV29-1|TRBJ1-1|TRBD1|-
TGCAGCGTTCGGGAGCGGGGACCGGGACAGGGGGCTAGGGCGAACACTGAAGCTTTCTTT
CSVRERGPGQGARANTEAFF
>TRBV4-3|TRBJ2-1|TRBD2|-
TGCGCCAGCAGCCAAGAGCGCGGGGGGGGGTATGAGCAGTTCTTC
CASSQERGGGYEQFF
>TRBV7-6|TRBJ2-1|-|once
TGTCCTAGCAGCTTAGAAATGGATAGGTACAATGAGCAGTTCTTC
CPSSLEMDRYNEQFF
>TRBV12-3/TRBV12-4|TRBJ2-1|TRBD2|many
TGTGCCAGCAGTTTAGCGCAACTAGCGGGGGGTAATGAGCAGTTCTTC
CASSLAQLAGGNEQFF
>TRBV7-9|TRBJ2-5|-|few
TGTGCCAGCTGGGGAGGAAAACGAGAGACCCAGTACTTC
CASWGGKRETQYF
>TRBV12-3/TRBV12-4|TRBJ2-4|-|-
TGTGCCAGCAGTCCGGCTGTGGTCGGCATTCAGTACTTC
CASSPAVVGIQYF
>TRBV28|TRBJ2-3|TRBD1|-
TGTGCCAGCAGTTTGGCCAGGGGGCTCGCAGATACGCAGTATTTT
CASSLARGLADTQYF
>TRBV6-2/TRBV6-3|TRBJ1-2|-|-
TGTGCCAGCAGCGAAAGCATCTATGGCTACACCTTC
CASSESIYGYTF